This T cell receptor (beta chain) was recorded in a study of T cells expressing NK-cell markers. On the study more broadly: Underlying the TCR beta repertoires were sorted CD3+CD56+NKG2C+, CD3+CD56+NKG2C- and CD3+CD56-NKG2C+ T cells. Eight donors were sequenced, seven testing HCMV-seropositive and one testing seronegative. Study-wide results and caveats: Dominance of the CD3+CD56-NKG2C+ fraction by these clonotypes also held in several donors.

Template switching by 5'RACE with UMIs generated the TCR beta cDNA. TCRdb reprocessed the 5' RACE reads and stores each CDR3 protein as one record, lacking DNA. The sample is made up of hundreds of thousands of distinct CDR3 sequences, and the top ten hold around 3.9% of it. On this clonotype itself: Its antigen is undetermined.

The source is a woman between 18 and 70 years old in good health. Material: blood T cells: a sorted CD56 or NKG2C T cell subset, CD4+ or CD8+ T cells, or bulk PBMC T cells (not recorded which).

CDR3 sequence reads: CASSLTRAGTDTQYF. The chain has TRBV6-5 and TRBJ2-3; with no DNA, the TCRdb D assignment of TRBD1 cannot be verified. Germline loops: CDR1 MNHEY, CDR2 SVGAGI. This CDR3 contains 15 residues.